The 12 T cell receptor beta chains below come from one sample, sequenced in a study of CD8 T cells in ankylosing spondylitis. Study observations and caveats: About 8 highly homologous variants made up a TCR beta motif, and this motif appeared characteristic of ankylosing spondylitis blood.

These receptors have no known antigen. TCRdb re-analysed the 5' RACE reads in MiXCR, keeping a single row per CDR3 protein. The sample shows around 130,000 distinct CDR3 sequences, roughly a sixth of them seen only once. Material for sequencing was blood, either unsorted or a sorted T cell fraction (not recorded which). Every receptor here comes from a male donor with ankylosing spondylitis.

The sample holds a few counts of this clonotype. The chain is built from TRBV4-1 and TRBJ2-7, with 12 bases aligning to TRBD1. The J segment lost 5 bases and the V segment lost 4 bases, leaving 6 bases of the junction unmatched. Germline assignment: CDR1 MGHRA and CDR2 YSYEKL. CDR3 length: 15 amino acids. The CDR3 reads CASSLRDRGLNEQYF. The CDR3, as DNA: TGCGCCAGCAGCCTCCGGGACAGGGGGCTCAACGAGCAGTACTTC.

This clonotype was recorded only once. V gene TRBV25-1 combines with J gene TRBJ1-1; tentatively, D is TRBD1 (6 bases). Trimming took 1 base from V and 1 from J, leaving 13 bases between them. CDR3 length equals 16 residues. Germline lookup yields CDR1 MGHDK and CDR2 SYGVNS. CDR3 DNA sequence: TGTGCCAGCAGTGAATTCGTAGGGGGTACGAACACTGAAGCTTTCTTT. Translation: CASSEFVGGTNTEAFF.

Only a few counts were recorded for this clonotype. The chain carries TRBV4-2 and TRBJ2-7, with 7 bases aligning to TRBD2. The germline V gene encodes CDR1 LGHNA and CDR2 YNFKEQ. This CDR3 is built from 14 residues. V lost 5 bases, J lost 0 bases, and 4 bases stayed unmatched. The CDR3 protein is CASSAQRDSYEQYF. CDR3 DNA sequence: TGTGCCAGCAGCGCCCAGCGGGACTCCTACGAGCAGTACTTC.

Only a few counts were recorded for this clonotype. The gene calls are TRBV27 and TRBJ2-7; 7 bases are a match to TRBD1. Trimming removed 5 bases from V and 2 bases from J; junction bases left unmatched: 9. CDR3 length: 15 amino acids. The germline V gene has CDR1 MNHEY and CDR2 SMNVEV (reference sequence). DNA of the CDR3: TGTGCCAGCAGTGGGGTAAGGGGGCAGGCCTACGAGCAGTACTTC. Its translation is CASSGVRGQAYEQYF.

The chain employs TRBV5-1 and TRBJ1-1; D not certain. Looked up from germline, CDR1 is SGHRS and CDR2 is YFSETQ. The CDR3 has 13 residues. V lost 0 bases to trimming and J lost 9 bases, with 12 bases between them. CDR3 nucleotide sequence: TGCGCCAGCAGCTTGGGGCAGTTGGATCAAGCTTTCTTT. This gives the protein CASSLGQLDQAFF.

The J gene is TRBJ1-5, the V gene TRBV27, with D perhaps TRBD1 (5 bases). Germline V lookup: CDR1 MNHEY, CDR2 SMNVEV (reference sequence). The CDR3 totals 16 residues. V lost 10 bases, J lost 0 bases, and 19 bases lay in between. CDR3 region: CATRPFTGYSNQPQHF. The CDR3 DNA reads TGTGCCACCAGGCCTTTTACAGGCTATAGCAATCAGCCCCAGCATTTT.

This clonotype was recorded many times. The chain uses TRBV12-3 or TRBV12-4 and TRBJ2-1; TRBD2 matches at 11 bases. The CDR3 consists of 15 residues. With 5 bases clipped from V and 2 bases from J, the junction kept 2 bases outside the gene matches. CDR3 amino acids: CASSLGLAAYNEQFF. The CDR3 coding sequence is TGTGCCAGCAGTCTGGGACTAGCGGCCTACAATGAGCAGTTCTTC.

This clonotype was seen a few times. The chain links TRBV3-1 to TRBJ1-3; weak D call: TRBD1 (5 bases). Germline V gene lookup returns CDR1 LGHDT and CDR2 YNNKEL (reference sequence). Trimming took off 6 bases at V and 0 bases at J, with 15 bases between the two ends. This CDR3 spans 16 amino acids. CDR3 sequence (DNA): TGTGCCAGCAGGGGGTCGGGGACGAGCTCTGGAAACACCATATATTTT. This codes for CASRGSGTSSGNTIYF.

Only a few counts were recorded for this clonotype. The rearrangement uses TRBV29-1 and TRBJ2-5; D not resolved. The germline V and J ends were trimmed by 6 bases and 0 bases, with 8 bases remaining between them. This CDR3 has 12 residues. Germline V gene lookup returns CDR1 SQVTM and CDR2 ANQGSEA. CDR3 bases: TGCAGCGTGACCAACAACCAAGAGACCCAGTACTTC. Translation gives CSVTNNQETQYF.

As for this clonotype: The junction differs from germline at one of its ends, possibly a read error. CDR3 loop: CASSVTGQAGELFF. Here the CDR3 DNA reads TGTGCCAGCAGCGTAACCGGACAGGCCGGGGAGCTGTTTTTT. The chain joins TRBV7-3 to TRBJ2-2; TRBD1 aligns across 7 bases. Germline CDR1 is SGHTA and CDR2 is FQGTGA. This CDR3 region has 14 residues.

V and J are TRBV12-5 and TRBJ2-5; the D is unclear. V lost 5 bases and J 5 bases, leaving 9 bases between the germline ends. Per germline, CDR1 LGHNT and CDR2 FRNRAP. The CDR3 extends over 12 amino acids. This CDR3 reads CASGLPTETQYF. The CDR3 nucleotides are TGTGCTAGTGGTCTACCAACGGAGACCCAGTACTTC.

The CDR3 protein is CASTWTGMGNEQFF. In DNA, the CDR3 is TGTGCCAGCACCTGGACAGGGATGGGAAATGAGCAGTTCTTC. The chain combines TRBV27 with TRBJ2-1; 8 bases align to TRBD1. CDR3 length: 14 amino acids. Germline assignment: CDR1 MNHEY and CDR2 SMNVEV (reference sequence). V was clipped by 7 bases and J by 7 bases; unmatched bases: 9.